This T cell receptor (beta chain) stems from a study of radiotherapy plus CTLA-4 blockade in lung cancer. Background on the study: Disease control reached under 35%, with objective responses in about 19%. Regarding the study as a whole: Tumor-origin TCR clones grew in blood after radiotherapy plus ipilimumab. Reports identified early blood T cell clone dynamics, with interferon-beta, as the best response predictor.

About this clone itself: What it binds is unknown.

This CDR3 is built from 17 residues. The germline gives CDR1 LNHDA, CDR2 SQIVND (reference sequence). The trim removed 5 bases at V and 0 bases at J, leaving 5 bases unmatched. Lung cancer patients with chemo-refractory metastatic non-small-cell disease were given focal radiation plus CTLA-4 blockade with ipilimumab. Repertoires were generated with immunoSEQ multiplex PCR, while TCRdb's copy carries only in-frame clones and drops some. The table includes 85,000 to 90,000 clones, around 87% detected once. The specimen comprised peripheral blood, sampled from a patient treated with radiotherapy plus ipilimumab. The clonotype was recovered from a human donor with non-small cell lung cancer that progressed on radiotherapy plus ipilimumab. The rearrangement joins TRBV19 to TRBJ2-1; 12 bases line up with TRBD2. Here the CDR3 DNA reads TGTGCCAGTAGTGCGAGACTAGCGGGGGTCTCCTACAATGAGCAGTTCTTC. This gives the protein CASSARLAGVSYNEQFF.